Listed here are 15 T cell receptor beta chains from one sample, sequenced in a study of blood T cell repertoires in COVID-19. Only in-frame clones appear in the TCRdb table, and some are missing; sequencing was by immunoSEQ multiplex PCR. The profile shows about 140,000 clones, over 60% of them singletons. The sequenced material came from peripheral blood. The receptor source for this set is a woman between 50 and 59 years old with active or convalescent COVID-19.

This chain uses TRBV19 with TRBJ1-5; 8 positions agree with TRBD1. From germline, CDR1 is LNHDA and CDR2 SQIVND (reference sequence). V was pared by 7 bases and J by 1 base, with 9 bases of the junction left unmatched. The CDR3 contains 16 residues. Here the CDR3 DNA reads TGTGCCAGTAATGACAGGGGAAGGGACAGCAATCAGCCCCAGCATTTT. This gives the protein CASNDRGRDSNQPQHF. The variable domain in full, with the rest retrieved from reference TRBV19 and TRBJ1-5, is DGGITQSPKYLFRKEGQNVTLSCEQNLNHDAMYWYRQDPGQGLRLIYYSQIVNDFQKGDIAEGYSVSREKKESFPLTVTSAQKNPTAFYLCASNDRGRDSNQPQHFGDGTRLSIL.

The CDR3 here is CASRRDTNNYGYTF. The DNA for the CDR3 is TGTGCCAGCAGACGGGACACCAATAACTATGGCTACACCTTC. The chain links TRBV2 to TRBJ1-2; D possibly corresponds to TRBD1 (6 bases). The CDR3 has 14 residues. Germline CDR1 and CDR2: SNHLY and FYNNEI. Trimming took off 6 bases at V and 1 base at J, with 12 bases between the two ends.

Regarding this clone: A far larger clone differs by one base, so this is likely a read error. The chain couples TRBV6-4 to TRBJ1-1, with D possibly being TRBD1 (6 bases). The CDR3 consists of 13 residues. Germline assignment: CDR1 MRHNA and CDR2 SNTAGT. Trimming took off 5 bases at V and 0 bases at J, with 7 bases between the two ends. The CDR3 sequence: CASSRTVNTEAFF. In DNA form, the CDR3 reads TGTGCCAGCAGTAGGACAGTGAACACTGAAGCTTTCTTT.

This chain links TRBV5-1 with TRBJ1-2; 8 nucleotides agree with TRBD1. Germline V gives CDR1 SGHRS, CDR2 YFSETQ. The CDR3 covers 15 residues. Trimming cost V 0 bases and J 4 bases; bases outside gene matches: 5. The CDR3 sequence is CASSLAGGKPYGYTF. As DNA, the CDR3 is TGCGCCAGCAGCTTGGCAGGGGGCAAACCCTATGGCTACACCTTC.

This rearrangement joins TRBV4-2 to TRBJ1-2, with 8 bases lining up with TRBD1. Germline lookup yields CDR1 LGHNA and CDR2 YNFKEQ. The CDR3 consists of 16 residues. V lost 0 bases to trimming and J lost 6 bases; unmatched junction nucleotides: 9. CDR3 nucleotide sequence: TGTGCCAGCAGCCAAGATGGGTCCAGGGGGCTTGATGGCTACACCTTC. This encodes CASSQDGSRGLDGYTF.

The chain uses TRBV4-1 and TRBJ2-7, with D maybe TRBD1 (5 bases). The CDR3 sequence is 15 residues long. Germline V lookup: CDR1 MGHRA, CDR2 YSYEKL. V was pared by 0 bases and J by 6 bases, with 15 bases between. The DNA for the CDR3 is TGCGCCAGCAGCCAAGATTGGAAGGGGATGCGCGAGCAGTACTTC. Translation gives CASSQDWKGMREQYF.

The rearrangement uses TRBV28 and TRBJ2-5; the match to TRBD1 covers 12 bases. J lost 3 bases, V lost 5 bases, and 7 bases had no gene match. Germline V gene sequence: CDR1 MDHEN, CDR2 SYDVKM. This CDR3 contains 16 residues. CDR3 bases: TGTGCCAGCAGTCCATCCGGGACAGGGGGCGAAGAGACCCAGTACTTC. This sequence encodes CASSPSGTGGEETQYF.

The chain links TRBV19 to TRBJ1-1; TRBD1 agrees at 7 bases. The junction had 7 bases not matched to a gene; V was cut back by 3 bases and J by 6 bases. Germline V lookup: CDR1 LNHDA, CDR2 SQIVND (reference sequence). The CDR3 runs 14 residues. The CDR3: CASSIDREVAEAFF. The CDR3 DNA follows: TGTGCCAGTAGTATCGACAGGGAAGTCGCTGAAGCTTTCTTT.

The chain links TRBV27 to TRBJ1-3; D uncertain. Germline V gene data show CDR1 as MNHEY and CDR2 as SMNVEV (reference sequence). V was shortened by 5 bases and J by 6 bases, with 14 bases between the two germline ends. The CDR3 sequence is 14 residues long. CDR3 residues: CASSGAGSQNTIYF. The CDR3 coding sequence is TGTGCCAGCAGTGGTGCCGGGAGCCAAAACACCATATATTTT.

This clone appeared a few times. This chain joins TRBV2 and TRBJ1-5; 9 nucleotides agree with TRBD1. The CDR3 sequence is 15 residues long. The junction had 9 bases not matched to a gene; V was cut back by 6 bases and J by 6 bases. CDR1 and CDR2 from the germline V gene are SNHLY and FYNNEI. CDR3: CASSGDRVVSQPQHF. In nucleotides, the CDR3 is TGTGCCAGCAGCGGGGACAGGGTAGTCAGTCAGCCCCAGCATTTT.

The chain couples TRBV5-6 to TRBJ1-1; 9 bases agree with TRBD1. CDR3 length equals 16 residues. Germline V gives CDR1 SGHDT, CDR2 YYEEEE. With V trimmed by 1 base and J by 0 bases, 4 bases remained unmatched. CDR3: CASSLPGQGMNTEAFF. The DNA of the CDR3 is TGTGCCAGCAGCTTGCCGGGACAGGGCATGAACACTGAAGCTTTCTTT.

V gene TRBV5-1 combines with J gene TRBJ1-2; 9 bases map to TRBD1. This CDR3 contains 14 residues. The V segment lost 1 base and the J segment 8 bases; nucleotides outside the gene matches: 6. CDR1 SGHRS and CDR2 YFSETQ come from the germline V gene. The CDR3 reads CASSLTDRGSGYTF. CDR3 in DNA: TGCGCCAGCAGCTTGACGGACAGGGGTTCCGGCTACACCTTC.

The chain joins TRBV19 to TRBJ1-1, with D hard to call. The CDR3 consists of 14 residues. The germline CDR1 and CDR2 sequences are LNHDA and SQIVND (reference sequence). V shed 6 bases and J shed 0 bases, with 11 bases lying between them. CDR3 sequence (DNA): TGTGCCAGTAGCTCCGGGAGGGTGAACACTGAAGCTTTCTTT. Its translation is CASSSGRVNTEAFF.

The chain couples TRBV4-3 to TRBJ1-6, with D tentatively TRBD1 (5 bases). This CDR3 is 16 amino acids long. Germline CDR1 LGHNA, CDR2 YSLEER. With 0 bases removed from V and 10 bases from J, the gap between germline ends came to 16 bases. CDR3 sequence: CASSQDGWGDGSPLHF. The CDR3 region has the DNA TGCGCCAGCAGCCAAGATGGATGGGGGGATGGGTCACCCCTCCACTTT.

The chain links TRBV7-2 to TRBJ2-5, with TRBD2 matching over 10 bases. The J segment lost 5 bases and the V segment lost 5 bases, leaving 11 bases of the junction unmatched. The CDR3 runs to 16 residues. Germline V gene data show CDR1 as SGHTA and CDR2 as FQGNSA. Here the CDR3 DNA reads TGTGCCAGCAGCCCGGGGGGGCTAGCGGGAGTGGAGACCCAGTACTTC. Encoded protein: CASSPGGLAGVETQYF. Filled out from reference TRBV7-2 and TRBJ2-5, the complete variable domain reads GAGVSQSPSNKVTEKGKDVELRCDPISGHTALYWYRQSLGQGLEFLIYFQGNSAPDKSGLPSDRFSAERTGGSVSTLTIQRTQQEDSAVYLCASSPGGLAGVETQYFGPGTRLLVL.